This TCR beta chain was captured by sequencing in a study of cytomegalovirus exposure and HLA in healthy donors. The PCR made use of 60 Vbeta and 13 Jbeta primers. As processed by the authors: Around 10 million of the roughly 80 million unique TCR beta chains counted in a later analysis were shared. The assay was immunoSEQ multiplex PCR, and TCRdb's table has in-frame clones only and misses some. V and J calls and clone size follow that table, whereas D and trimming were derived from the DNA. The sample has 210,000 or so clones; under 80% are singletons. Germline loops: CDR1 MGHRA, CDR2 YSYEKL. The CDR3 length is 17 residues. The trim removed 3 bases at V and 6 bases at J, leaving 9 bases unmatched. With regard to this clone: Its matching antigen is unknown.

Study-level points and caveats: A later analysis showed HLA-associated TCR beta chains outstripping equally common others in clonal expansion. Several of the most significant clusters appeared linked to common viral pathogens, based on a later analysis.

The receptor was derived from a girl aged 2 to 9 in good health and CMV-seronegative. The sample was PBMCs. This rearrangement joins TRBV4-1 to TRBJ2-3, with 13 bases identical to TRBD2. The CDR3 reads CASSQVLTSGGADTQYF. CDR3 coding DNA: TGCGCCAGCAGCCAGGTCCTTACTAGCGGGGGGGCGGATACGCAGTATTTT.